A selection of T cell receptor beta chains follows, all from one sample in a study of T-cell reconstitution after alpha-beta-depleted transplantation in children. TCRdb re-called the PCR reads with MiXCR, one entry per CDR3 protein. The sample lists approximately 120,000 distinct CDR3 sequences; roughly 10% were seen once. The sequenced sample was PBMCs, mostly from graft donor cells, obtained 180 days after TCRalphabeta/CD19-depleted stem cell transplant. Receptor source: a girl under three years old who had a stem cell transplant for combined immunodeficiency, so the T cells may come from the graft donor. Each CDR3 is given without its conserved first and last residue. Clone size, where shown, is once, few, many, or a class for clones that have expanded.

cdr3_aa: ASRSTGQSPQH; j_call: TRBJ1-5; v_call: TRBV6-2/TRBV6-3; clone_size: few; cdr3_length: 11
cdr3_aa: ASSLALAGGDYEQY; j_call: TRBJ2-7; v_call: TRBV7-2; clone_size: .; cdr3_length: 14
cdr3_aa: ASSSPRFAWGTDTQY; j_call: TRBJ2-3; v_call: TRBV7-2; clone_size: many; cdr3_length: 15
cdr3_aa: AISESWGGGAHEQF; j_call: TRBJ2-1; v_call: TRBV10-3; clone_size: .; cdr3_length: 14
cdr3_aa: ASSSRTRGEQF; j_call: TRBJ2-1; v_call: TRBV11-2; clone_size: .; cdr3_length: 11
cdr3_aa: SAQDIYNSPLH; j_call: TRBJ1-6; v_call: TRBV20-1; clone_size: .; cdr3_length: 11
cdr3_aa: ASSLYSGEGNQPQH; j_call: TRBJ1-5; v_call: TRBV7-2; clone_size: few; cdr3_length: 14
cdr3_aa: ASTQQRGGLNEQF; j_call: TRBJ2-1; v_call: TRBV11-2; clone_size: many; cdr3_length: 13
cdr3_aa: ASKGPTPSNEQF; j_call: TRBJ2-1; v_call: TRBV27; clone_size: few; cdr3_length: 12
cdr3_aa: ASSLGPGQGASEQY; j_call: TRBJ2-7; v_call: TRBV11-1; clone_size: .; cdr3_length: 14
cdr3_aa: ASSLSDRGGGYNEQF; j_call: TRBJ2-1; v_call: TRBV5-1; clone_size: .; cdr3_length: 15
cdr3_aa: ASSLGGYPGELF; j_call: TRBJ2-2; v_call: TRBV5-1; clone_size: .; cdr3_length: 12
cdr3_aa: ASSYQGDSEDTQY; j_call: TRBJ2-3; v_call: TRBV5-6; clone_size: many; cdr3_length: 13
cdr3_aa: SARGWTSGPSSYEQY; j_call: TRBJ2-7; v_call: TRBV20-1; clone_size: many; cdr3_length: 15
cdr3_aa: AIGKDSYEQY; j_call: TRBJ2-7; v_call: TRBV10-3; clone_size: .; cdr3_length: 10
cdr3_aa: SVEESGTGSEQY; j_call: TRBJ2-7; v_call: TRBV29-1; clone_size: .; cdr3_length: 12
cdr3_aa: ATSRDRRNTEAF; j_call: TRBJ1-1; v_call: TRBV24-1; clone_size: .; cdr3_length: 12
cdr3_aa: SARESDRSLFKNIQY; j_call: TRBJ2-4; v_call: TRBV20-1; clone_size: few; cdr3_length: 15
cdr3_aa: SVVGAYPDTQY; j_call: TRBJ2-3; v_call: TRBV29-1; clone_size: many; cdr3_length: 11
cdr3_aa: ASRDRGGTEAF; j_call: TRBJ1-1; v_call: TRBV5-1; clone_size: .; cdr3_length: 11
cdr3_aa: ASSPGTRLAVPDTQY; j_call: TRBJ2-3; v_call: TRBV5-1; clone_size: .; cdr3_length: 15
cdr3_aa: SASLTGAGETQY; j_call: TRBJ2-5; v_call: TRBV29-1; clone_size: .; cdr3_length: 12
cdr3_aa: ASSFSQGSYNEQF; j_call: TRBJ2-1; v_call: TRBV5-5; clone_size: few; cdr3_length: 13
cdr3_aa: ASSQSRGSVADTQY; j_call: TRBJ2-3; v_call: TRBV3-1; clone_size: few; cdr3_length: 14
cdr3_aa: AISGEWTYGYT; j_call: TRBJ1-2; v_call: TRBV10-3; clone_size: .; cdr3_length: 11
cdr3_aa: SVEVGQTGGSGEKLF; j_call: TRBJ1-4; v_call: TRBV29-1; clone_size: few; cdr3_length: 15
cdr3_aa: ASSPDREASYEQY; j_call: TRBJ2-7; v_call: TRBV4-3; clone_size: .; cdr3_length: 13
cdr3_aa: ASSLLIRVSDTQY; j_call: TRBJ2-3; v_call: TRBV7-8; clone_size: many; cdr3_length: 13
cdr3_aa: ASSERPSSYNEQF; j_call: TRBJ2-1; v_call: TRBV5-1; clone_size: few; cdr3_length: 13
cdr3_aa: ASSPALAGSYNEQF; j_call: TRBJ2-1; v_call: TRBV7-2; clone_size: .; cdr3_length: 14